This TCR beta chain derives from a study of cytomegalovirus exposure and HLA in healthy donors. The study's findings and limits: A later analysis linked a missense DCLRE1C variant to TCR beta V- and J-gene trimming. Most subjects had HLA-A and HLA-B alleles reportedly predicted accurately by TCR beta sequences.

The CDR3 runs to 15 residues. V was pared by 6 bases and J by 5 bases, with 10 bases of the junction left unmatched. Germline CDR1 is MDHEN and CDR2 is SYDVKM. A word on this clone: Its antigen is currently unknown.

Vbeta (60) and Jbeta (13) primers were used in the PCR. The assay was immunoSEQ multiplex PCR, and TCRdb's table has in-frame clones only and misses some. The sample lists 150,000 to 180,000 clones, under 80% occurring once. This chain links TRBV28 with TRBJ2-3, with 8 bases matching TRBD1. This receptor was identified in a man aged 25 to 40 in good health and CMV-seronegative. Material for sequencing was PBMCs. The CDR3 region is CASSVQGDLGDTQYF. The CDR3 DNA follows: TGTGCCAGCAGCGTACAGGGGGATTTGGGAGATACGCAGTATTTT.